There are a few counts of the clone carrying this T cell receptor beta chain. What it recognizes is unknown. Cells sorted by CD45RO/CCR7/CD25/CD127/CD95/CD27 comprised CD4+ naive, central memory, regulatory and stem cell-like memory cells. The source of the sample is a study of beta chain features in type 1 diabetes. Study-wide context: Cell yields, gender and age were comparable in patients and healthy donors.

Of the isolated RNA, all was reverse transcribed, and so the sequenced material was expressed TCRB transcripts. Deep immunoSEQ sequencing covered naive, central memory and regulatory T cell samples. Method: immunoSEQ multiplex PCR; TCRdb's copy keeps in-frame clones and lacks some. The table has over 350,000 clones, more than 12% seen once. The V gene lost 6 bases and the J gene lost 0 bases, with 9 bases spanning the gap. There are 14 residues in the CDR3. Per germline, CDR1 MNHEY and CDR2 SVGAGI. Study-level findings and limits: The naive, central memory and Treg TCRB repertoires showed an apparent similarity that was greater among patients than among healthy donors.

The chain combines TRBV6-5 with TRBJ2-1; tentative D call: TRBD1 (6 bases). The specimen sequenced was naive CD4+ T cells from blood. This TCR was recovered from a woman between 18 and 30 years old in good health. Here the CDR3 reads CASSTGSSYNEQFF. The CDR3 DNA reads as TGTGCCAGCAGCACAGGGAGCTCCTACAATGAGCAGTTCTTC.